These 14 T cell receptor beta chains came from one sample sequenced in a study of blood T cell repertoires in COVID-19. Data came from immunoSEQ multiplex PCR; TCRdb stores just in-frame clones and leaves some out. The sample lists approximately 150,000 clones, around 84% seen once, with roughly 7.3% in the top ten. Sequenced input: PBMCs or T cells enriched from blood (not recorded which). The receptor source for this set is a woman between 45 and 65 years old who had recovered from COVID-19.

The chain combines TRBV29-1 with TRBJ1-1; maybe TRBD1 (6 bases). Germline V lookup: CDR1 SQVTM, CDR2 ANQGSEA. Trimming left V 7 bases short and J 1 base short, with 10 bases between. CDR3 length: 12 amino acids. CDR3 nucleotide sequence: TGCAGCGCACGGACAGCGAACACTGAAGCTTTCTTT. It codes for CSARTANTEAFF.

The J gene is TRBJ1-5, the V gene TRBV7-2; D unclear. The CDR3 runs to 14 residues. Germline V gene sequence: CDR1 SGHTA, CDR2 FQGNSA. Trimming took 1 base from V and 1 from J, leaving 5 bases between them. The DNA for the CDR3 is TGTGCCAGCAGCTTAGACCTAAGCAATCAGCCCCAGCATTTT. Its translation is CASSLDLSNQPQHF. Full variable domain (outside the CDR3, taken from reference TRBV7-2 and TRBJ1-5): GAGVSQSPSNKVTEKGKDVELRCDPISGHTALYWYRQSLGQGLEFLIYFQGNSAPDKSGLPSDRFSAERTGGSVSTLTIQRTQQEDSAVYLCASSLDLSNQPQHFGDGTRLSIL.

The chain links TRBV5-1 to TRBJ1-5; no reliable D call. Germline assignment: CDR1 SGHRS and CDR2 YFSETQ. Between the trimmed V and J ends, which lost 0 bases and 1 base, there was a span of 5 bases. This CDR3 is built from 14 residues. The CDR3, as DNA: TGCGCCAGCAGCTTGGGAGGCAGCAATCAGCCCCAGCATTTT. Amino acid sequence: CASSLGGSNQPQHF.

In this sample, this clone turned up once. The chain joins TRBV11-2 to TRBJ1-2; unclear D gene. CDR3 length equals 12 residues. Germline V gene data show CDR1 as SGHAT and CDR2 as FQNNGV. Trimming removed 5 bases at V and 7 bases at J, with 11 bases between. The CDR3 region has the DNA TGTGCCAGCAGCCCGGTTGGTTTTGGCTACACCTTC. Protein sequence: CASSPVGFGYTF.

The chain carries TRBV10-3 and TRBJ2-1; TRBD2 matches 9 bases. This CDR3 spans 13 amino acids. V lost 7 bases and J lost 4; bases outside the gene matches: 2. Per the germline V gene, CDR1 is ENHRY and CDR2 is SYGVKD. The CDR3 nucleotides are TGTGCCATCACTAGCGGGGTTTACAATGAGCAGTTCTTC. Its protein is CAITSGVYNEQFF.

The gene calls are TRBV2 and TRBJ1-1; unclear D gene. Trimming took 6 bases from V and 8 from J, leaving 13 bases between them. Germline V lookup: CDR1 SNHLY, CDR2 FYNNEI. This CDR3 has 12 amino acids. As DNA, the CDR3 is TGTGCCAGCAGGGCCGGGGAGGTCGAAGCTTTCTTT. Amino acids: CASRAGEVEAFF.

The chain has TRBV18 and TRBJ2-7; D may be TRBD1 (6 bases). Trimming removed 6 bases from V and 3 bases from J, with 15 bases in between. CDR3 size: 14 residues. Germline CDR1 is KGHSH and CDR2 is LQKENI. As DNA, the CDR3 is TGTGCCAGCTCGCCCTTGGGGGCGGACTACGAGCAGTACTTC. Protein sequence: CASSPLGADYEQYF.

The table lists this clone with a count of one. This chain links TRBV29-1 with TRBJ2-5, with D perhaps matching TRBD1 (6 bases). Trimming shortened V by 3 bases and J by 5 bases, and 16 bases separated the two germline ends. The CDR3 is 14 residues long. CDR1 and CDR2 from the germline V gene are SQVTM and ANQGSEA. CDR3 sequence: CSVDVQGLLETQYF. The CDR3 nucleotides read TGCAGCGTTGATGTGCAGGGGCTCTTGGAGACCCAGTACTTC. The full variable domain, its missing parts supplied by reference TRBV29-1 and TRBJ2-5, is SAVISQKPSRDICQRGTSLTIQCQVDSQVTMMFWYRQQPGQSLTLIATANQGSEATYESGFVIDKFPISRPNLTFSTLTVSNMSPEDSSIYLCSVDVQGLLETQYFGPGTRLLVL.

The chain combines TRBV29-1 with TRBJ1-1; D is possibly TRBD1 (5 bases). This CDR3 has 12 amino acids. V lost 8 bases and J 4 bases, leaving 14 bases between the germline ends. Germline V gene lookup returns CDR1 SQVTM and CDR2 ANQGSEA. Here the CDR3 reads CSPWGVGTEAFF. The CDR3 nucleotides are TGCAGCCCTTGGGGGGTCGGCACTGAAGCTTTCTTT. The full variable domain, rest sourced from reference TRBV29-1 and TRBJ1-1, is SAVISQKPSRDICQRGTSLTIQCQVDSQVTMMFWYRQQPGQSLTLIATANQGSEATYESGFVIDKFPISRPNLTFSTLTVSNMSPEDSSIYLCSPWGVGTEAFFGQGTRLTVV.

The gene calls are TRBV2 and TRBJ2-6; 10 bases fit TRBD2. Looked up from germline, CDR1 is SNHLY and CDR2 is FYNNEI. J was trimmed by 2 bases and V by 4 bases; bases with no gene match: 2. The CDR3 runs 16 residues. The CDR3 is CASSGLAGAGANVLTF. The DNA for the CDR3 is TGTGCCAGCAGTGGGCTAGCGGGAGCTGGGGCCAACGTCCTGACTTTC.

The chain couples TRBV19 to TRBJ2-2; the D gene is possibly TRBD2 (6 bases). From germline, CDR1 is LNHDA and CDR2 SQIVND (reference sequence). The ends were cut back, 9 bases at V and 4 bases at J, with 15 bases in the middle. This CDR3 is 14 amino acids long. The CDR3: CASGGNQGTGELFF. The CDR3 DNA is TGTGCCAGCGGGGGAAATCAGGGCACCGGGGAGCTGTTTTTT.

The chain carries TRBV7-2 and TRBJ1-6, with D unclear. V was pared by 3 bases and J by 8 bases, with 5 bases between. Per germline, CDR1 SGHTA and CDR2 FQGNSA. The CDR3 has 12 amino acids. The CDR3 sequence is CASSFGYSPLHF. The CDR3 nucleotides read TGTGCCAGCAGCTTCGGGTATTCACCCCTCCACTTT.

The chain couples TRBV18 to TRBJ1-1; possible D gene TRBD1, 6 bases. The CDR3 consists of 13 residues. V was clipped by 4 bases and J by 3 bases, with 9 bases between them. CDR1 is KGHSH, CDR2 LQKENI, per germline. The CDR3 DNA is TGTGCCAGCTCACTAAACAGGGACACTGAAGCTTTCTTT. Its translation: CASSLNRDTEAFF.

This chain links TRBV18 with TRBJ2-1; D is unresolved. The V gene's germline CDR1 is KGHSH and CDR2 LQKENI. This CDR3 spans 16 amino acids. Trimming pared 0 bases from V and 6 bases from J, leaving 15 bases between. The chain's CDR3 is CASSPPAATQSNEQFF. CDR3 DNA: TGTGCCAGCTCACCACCGGCGGCGACTCAGTCCAATGAGCAGTTCTTC.